This TCR beta chain was sequenced during a study of blood T cell repertoires in COVID-19. Germline V gene lookup returns CDR1 SGHAT and CDR2 FQDESV (reference sequence). The CDR3 extends over 13 amino acids. The V end was cut by 0 bases, the J end by 1 base, with 4 bases between. This clone has a handful of counts. Data came from immunoSEQ multiplex PCR; TCRdb stores just in-frame clones and leaves some out. The table shows 100,000 to 150,000 clones, with about 86% occurring only once. The origin of this receptor is a woman in her 50s with acute or convalescent COVID-19. The genes are TRBV11-1 and TRBJ2-7; D remains unclear. Sample: peripheral blood. In nucleotides, the CDR3 is TGTGCCAGCAGCTTAGCGCGGTCCTACGAGCAGTACTTC. This translates into CASSLARSYEQYF.